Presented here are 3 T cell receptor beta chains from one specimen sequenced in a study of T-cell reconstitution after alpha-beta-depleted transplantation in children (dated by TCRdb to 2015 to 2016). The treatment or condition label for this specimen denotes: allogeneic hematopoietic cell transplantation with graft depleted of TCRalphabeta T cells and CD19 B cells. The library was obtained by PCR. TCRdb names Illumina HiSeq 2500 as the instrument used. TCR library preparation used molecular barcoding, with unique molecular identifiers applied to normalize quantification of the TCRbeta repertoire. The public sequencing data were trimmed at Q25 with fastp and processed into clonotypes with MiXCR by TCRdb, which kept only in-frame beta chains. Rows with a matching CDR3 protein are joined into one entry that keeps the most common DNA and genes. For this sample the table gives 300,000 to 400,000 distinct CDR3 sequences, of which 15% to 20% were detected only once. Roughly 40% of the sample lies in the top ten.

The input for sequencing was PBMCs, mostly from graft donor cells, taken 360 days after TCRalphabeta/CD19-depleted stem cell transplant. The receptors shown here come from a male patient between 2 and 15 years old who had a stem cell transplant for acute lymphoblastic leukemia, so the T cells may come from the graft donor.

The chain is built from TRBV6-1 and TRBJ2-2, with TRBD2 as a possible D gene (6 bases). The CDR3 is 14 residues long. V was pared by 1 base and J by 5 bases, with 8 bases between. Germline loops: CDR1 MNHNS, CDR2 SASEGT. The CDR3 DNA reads TGTGCCAGCAGTGAAGGGAGGGGAACCGGGGAGCTGTTTTTT. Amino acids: CASSEGRGTGELFF.

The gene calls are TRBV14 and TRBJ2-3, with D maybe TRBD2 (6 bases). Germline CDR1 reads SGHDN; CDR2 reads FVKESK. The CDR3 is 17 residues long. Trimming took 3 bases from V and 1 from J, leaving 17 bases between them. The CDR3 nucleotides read TGTGCCAGCAGCCAGCGGGCAGGTAGCGGTCGCACAGATACGCAGTATTTT. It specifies CASSQRAGSGRTDTQYF.

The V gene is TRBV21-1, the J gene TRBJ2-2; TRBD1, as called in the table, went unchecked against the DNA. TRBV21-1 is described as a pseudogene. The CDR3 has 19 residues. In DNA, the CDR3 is TGTGCCAGCAGCAAAGGAAAAGGTTCAGGGGCCCAGAACACCGGGGAGCTGTTTTTT. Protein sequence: CASSKGKGSGAQNTGELFF.